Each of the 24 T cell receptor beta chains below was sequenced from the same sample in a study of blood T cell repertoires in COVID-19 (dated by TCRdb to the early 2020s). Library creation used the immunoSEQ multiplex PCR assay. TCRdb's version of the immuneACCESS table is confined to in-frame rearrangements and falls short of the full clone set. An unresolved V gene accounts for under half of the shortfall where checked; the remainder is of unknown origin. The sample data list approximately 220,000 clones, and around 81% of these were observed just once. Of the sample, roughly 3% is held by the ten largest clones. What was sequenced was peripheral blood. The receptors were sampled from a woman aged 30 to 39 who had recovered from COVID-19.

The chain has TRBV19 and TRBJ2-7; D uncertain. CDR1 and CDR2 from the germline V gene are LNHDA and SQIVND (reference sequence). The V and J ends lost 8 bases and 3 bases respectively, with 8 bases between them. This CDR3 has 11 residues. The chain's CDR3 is CASGAFYEQYF. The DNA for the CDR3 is TGTGCCAGTGGAGCTTTCTACGAGCAGTACTTC.

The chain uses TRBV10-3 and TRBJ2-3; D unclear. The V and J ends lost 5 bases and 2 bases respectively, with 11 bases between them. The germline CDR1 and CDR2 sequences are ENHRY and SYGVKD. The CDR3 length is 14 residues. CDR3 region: CAISLRSNTDTQYF. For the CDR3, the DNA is TGTGCCATCAGTTTACGGTCCAACACAGATACGCAGTATTTT.

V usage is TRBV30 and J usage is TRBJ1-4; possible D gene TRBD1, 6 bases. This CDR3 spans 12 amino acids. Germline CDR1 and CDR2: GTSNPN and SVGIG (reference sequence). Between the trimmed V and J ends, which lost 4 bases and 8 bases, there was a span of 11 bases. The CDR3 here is CAWTGVEEKLFF. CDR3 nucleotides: TGTGCCTGGACAGGGGTTGAAGAAAAACTGTTTTTT.

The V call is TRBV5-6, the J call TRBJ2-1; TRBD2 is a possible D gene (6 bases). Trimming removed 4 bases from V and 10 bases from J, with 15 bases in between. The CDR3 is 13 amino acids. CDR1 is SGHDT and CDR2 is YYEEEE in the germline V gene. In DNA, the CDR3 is TGTGCCAGCAGCCTCGGGACTGGCGGGGAGCAGTTCTTC. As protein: CASSLGTGGEQFF.

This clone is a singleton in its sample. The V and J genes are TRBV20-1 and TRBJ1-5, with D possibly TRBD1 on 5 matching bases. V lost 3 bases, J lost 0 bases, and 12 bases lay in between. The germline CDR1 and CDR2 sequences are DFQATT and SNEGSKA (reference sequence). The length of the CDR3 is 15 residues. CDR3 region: CSASGRGVSNQPQHF. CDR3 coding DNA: TGCAGTGCTAGTGGCCGGGGGGTTAGCAATCAGCCCCAGCATTTT.

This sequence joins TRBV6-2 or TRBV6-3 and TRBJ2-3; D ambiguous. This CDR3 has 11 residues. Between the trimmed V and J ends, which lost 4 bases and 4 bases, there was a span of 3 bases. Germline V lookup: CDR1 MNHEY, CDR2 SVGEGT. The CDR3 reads CASSSSDTQYF. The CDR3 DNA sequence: TGTGCCAGCAGTTCCTCAGATACGCAGTATTTT.

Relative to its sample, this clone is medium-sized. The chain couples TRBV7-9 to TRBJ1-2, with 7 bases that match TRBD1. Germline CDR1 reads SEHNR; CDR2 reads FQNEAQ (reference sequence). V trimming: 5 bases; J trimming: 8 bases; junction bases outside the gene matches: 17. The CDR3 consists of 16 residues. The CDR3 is CASSHIATNRGEGYTF. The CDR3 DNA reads TGTGCCAGCAGCCACATAGCCACAAACAGGGGTGAGGGCTACACCTTC.

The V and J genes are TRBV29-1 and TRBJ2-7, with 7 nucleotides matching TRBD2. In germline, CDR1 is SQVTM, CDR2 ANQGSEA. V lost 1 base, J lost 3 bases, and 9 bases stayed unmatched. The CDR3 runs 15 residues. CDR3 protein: CSVEVSSGAVYEQYF. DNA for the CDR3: TGCAGCGTTGAAGTGTCTAGCGGAGCTGTCTACGAGCAGTACTTC.

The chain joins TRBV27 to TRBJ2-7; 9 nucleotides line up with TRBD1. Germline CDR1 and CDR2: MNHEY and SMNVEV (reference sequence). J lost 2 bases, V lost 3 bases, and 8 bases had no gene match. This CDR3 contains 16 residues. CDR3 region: CASSFLSGTGTYEQYF. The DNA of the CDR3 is TGTGCCAGCAGTTTTTTATCCGGGACAGGGACCTACGAGCAGTACTTC.

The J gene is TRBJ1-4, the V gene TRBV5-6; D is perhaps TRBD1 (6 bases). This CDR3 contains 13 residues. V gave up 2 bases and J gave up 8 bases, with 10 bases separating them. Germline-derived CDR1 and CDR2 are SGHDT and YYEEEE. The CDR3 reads CASSLNRVEKLFF. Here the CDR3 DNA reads TGTGCCAGCAGCTTAAACAGGGTGGAAAAACTGTTTTTT.

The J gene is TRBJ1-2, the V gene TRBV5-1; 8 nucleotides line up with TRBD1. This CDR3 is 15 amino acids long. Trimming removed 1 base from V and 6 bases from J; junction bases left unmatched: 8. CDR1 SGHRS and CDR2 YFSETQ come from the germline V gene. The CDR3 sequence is CASSLSGQGFDGYTF. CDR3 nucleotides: TGCGCCAGCAGCTTGAGCGGACAGGGTTTCGATGGCTACACCTTC. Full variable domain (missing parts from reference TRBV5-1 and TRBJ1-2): KAGVTQTPRYLIKTRGQQVTLSCSPISGHRSVSWYQQTPGQGLQFLFEYFSETQRNKGNFPGRFSGRQFSNSRSEMNVSTLELGDSALYLCASSLSGQGFDGYTFGSGTRLTVV.

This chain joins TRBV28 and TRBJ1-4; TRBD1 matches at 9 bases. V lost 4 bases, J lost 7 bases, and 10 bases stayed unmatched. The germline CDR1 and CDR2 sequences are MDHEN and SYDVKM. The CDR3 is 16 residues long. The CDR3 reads CASSSEQGAESEKLFF. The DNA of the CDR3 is TGTGCCAGCAGTTCCGAACAGGGGGCGGAAAGTGAAAAACTGTTTTTT.

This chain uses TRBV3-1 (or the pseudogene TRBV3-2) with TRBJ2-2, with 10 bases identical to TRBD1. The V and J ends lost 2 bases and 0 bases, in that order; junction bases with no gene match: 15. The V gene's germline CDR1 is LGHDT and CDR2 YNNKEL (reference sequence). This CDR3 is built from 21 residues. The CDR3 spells CASSQYKPGQGPSANTGELFF. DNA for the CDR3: TGTGCCAGCAGCCAATATAAACCGGGACAGGGGCCGTCTGCGAACACCGGGGAGCTGTTTTTT.

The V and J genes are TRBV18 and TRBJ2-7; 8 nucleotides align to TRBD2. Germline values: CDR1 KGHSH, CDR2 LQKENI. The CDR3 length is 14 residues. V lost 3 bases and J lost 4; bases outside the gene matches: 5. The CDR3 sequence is CASSPPAGDYEQYF. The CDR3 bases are TGTGCCAGCTCACCCCCAGCGGGAGATTACGAGCAGTACTTC.

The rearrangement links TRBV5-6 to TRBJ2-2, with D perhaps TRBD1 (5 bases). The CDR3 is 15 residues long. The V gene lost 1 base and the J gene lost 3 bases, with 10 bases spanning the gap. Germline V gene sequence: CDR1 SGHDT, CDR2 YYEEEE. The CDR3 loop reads CASSLIRADTGELFF. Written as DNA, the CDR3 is TGTGCCAGCAGCTTGATCAGGGCGGACACCGGGGAGCTGTTTTTT.

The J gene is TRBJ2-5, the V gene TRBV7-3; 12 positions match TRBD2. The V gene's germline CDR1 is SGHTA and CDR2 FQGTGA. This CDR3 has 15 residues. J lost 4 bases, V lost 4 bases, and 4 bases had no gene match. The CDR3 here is CASSSTGLAGETQYF. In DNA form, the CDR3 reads TGTGCCAGCAGCTCAACGGGACTAGCGGGAGAGACCCAGTACTTC.

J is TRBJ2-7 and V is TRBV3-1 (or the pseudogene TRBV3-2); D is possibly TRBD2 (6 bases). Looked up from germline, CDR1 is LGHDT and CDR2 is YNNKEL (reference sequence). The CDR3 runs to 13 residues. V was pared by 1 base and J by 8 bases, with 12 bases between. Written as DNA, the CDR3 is TGTGCCAGCAGCCAAGGGAGGGCTAGGAAGCAGTACTTC. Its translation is CASSQGRARKQYF.

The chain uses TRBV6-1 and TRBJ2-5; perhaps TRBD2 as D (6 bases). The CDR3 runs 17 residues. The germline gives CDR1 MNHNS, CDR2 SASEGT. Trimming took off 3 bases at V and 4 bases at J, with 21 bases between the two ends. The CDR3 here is CASSENPGWRAGETQYF. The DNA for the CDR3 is TGTGCCAGCAGTGAGAACCCGGGCTGGAGGGCGGGAGAGACCCAGTACTTC.

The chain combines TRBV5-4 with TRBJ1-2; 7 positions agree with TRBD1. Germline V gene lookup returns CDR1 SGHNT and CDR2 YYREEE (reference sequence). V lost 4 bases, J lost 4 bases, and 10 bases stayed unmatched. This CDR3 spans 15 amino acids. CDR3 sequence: CASSQYQQGFYGYTF. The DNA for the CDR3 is TGTGCCAGCAGCCAATACCAACAGGGGTTCTATGGCTACACCTTC.

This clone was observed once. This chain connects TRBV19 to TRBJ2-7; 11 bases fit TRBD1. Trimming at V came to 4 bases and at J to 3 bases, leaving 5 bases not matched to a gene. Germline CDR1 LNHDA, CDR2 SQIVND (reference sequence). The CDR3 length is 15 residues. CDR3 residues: CASSSGQGAVYEQYF. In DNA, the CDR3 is TGTGCCAGTAGTAGCGGACAGGGGGCTGTCTACGAGCAGTACTTC.

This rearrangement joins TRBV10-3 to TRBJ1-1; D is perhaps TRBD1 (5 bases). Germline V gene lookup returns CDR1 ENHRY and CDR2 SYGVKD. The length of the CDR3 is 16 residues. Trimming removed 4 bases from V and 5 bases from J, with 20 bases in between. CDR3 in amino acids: CAISGQWGEGGTEAFF. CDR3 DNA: TGTGCCATCAGTGGCCAGTGGGGGGAAGGAGGAACTGAAGCTTTCTTT.

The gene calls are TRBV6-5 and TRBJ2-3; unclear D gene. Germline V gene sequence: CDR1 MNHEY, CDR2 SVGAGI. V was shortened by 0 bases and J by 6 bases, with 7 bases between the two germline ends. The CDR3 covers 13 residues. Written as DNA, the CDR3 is TGTGCCAGCAGTTACTCTGTCTCCGATACGCAGTATTTT. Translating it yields CASSYSVSDTQYF.

In nucleotides, the CDR3 is TGTGCCAGTAGCCTAGGGACACCGGGACGTTCCTACAATGAGCAGTTCTTC. Its translation is CASSLGTPGRSYNEQFF. V gene TRBV19 combines with J gene TRBJ2-1; a possible D gene is TRBD1 (6 bases). The CDR3 consists of 17 residues. Trimming cost V 6 bases and J 1 base, with 19 bases left between them. From germline, CDR1 is LNHDA and CDR2 SQIVND (reference sequence). The complete variable domain, with remaining parts taken from reference TRBV19 and TRBJ2-1, reads DGGITQSPKYLFRKEGQNVTLSCEQNLNHDAMYWYRQDPGQGLRLIYYSQIVNDFQKGDIAEGYSVSREKKESFPLTVTSAQKNPTAFYLCASSLGTPGRSYNEQFFGPGTRLTVL.

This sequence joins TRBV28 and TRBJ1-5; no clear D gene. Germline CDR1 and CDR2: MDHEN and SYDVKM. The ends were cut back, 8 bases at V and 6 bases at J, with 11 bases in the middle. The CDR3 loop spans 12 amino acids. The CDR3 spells CASGGVGQPQHF. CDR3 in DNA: TGTGCCAGCGGTGGAGTCGGTCAGCCCCAGCATTTT.